The T cell receptor beta chain described here comes from a study of blood T cell repertoires in COVID-19. Study-level background: Samples of COVID-19 (acute and convalescent) were obtained from the United States, Italy and Spain. The cDNA or gDNA used as material had been derived from T cells, B-cell-depleted T cells, or PBMCs.

The table came from immunoSEQ multiplex PCR; TCRdb's copy has only in-frame clones and leaves some out. Found here are some 170,000 clones, about 87% of them singletons; the top ten hold roughly 1.5%. The germline V gene encodes CDR1 LNHDA and CDR2 SQIVND (reference sequence). This CDR3 region has 17 residues. The germline V and J ends were trimmed by 3 bases and 3 bases, with 20 bases remaining between them. This clone has a handful of counts. Sequenced: peripheral blood. This sequence joins TRBV19 and TRBJ1-1; the D is unclear. This TCR derives from a woman between 45 and 60 years old with acute or convalescent COVID-19. The chain's CDR3 is CASSMAPTRSRDTEAFF. DNA for the CDR3: TGTGCCAGTAGTATGGCCCCCACTAGGAGTCGGGACACTGAAGCTTTCTTT.